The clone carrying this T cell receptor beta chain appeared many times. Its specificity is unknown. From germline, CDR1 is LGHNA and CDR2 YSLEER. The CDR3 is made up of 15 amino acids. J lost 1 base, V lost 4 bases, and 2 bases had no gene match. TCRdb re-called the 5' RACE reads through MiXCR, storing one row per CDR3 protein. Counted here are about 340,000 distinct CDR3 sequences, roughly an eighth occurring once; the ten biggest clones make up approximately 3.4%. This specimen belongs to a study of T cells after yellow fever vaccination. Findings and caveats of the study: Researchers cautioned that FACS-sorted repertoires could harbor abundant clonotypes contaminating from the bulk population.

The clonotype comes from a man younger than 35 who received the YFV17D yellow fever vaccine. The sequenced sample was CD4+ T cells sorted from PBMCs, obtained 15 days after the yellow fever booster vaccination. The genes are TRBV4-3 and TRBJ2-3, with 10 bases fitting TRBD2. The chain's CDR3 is CASSRGTSGTDTQYF. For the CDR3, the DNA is TGCGCCAGCAGCCGGGGGACTAGCGGCACAGATACGCAGTATTTT.